This T cell receptor beta chain was profiled in a study of CD8 T cells in ankylosing spondylitis. Broader study findings: Before this, some motif variants had been reported in reactive arthritis synovial fluid and blood. Several highly homologous variants made up a TCR beta motif, and this motif appeared characteristic of ankylosing spondylitis blood. Disease-linked clones had a CD8+ phenotype and relatively low frequency in peripheral blood. Reports say disease-linked clones showed up significantly more in matched ankylosing spondylitis synovial fluid.

TCRdb re-analysed the 5' RACE reads in MiXCR, keeping a single row per CDR3 protein. Here the sample spans fewer than 250,000 distinct CDR3 sequences, roughly 24% being singletons. This CDR3 region has 11 residues. Trimming took 5 bases from V and 3 from J, leaving 7 bases between them. CDR1 and CDR2 (germline): SQVTM, ANQGSEA. Remarks on this clonotype: Its specificity is unknown.

The sequence was obtained from a male donor with ankylosing spondylitis or in good health (not recorded which). Sequenced input: blood, either unsorted or a sorted T cell fraction (not recorded which). The rearrangement uses TRBV29-1 and TRBJ1-2, with D uncertain. In DNA, the CDR3 is TGCAGCGTTCAACCAGACTATGGCTACACCTTC. This codes for CSVQPDYGYTF.